These 17 T cell receptor beta chains share one sample of origin, sequenced in a study of cytomegalovirus exposure and HLA in healthy donors. The PCR had 60 Vbeta and 13 Jbeta primers. Measured with immunoSEQ multiplex PCR; TCRdb has only the in-frame clones, and not every one. The sample has fewer than 200,000 clones, around four fifths seen once. What was sequenced was PBMCs. These receptors were obtained from a man between 35 and 55 years old in good health and CMV-seropositive.

The CDR3, as DNA: TGTGCCTGGAAGAAGACAGGACCCTATGAGACCCAGTACTTC. Protein product: CAWKKTGPYETQYF. The rearrangement uses TRBV30 and TRBJ2-5, with a possible D match to TRBD1 (6 bases). The CDR3 is 14 amino acids. The V end lost 4 bases, the J end lost 5 bases, and 17 bases lay between the germline ends. Germline V gene sequence: CDR1 GTSNPN, CDR2 SVGIG (reference sequence).

The chain joins TRBV5-1 to TRBJ2-5; 11 nucleotides agree with TRBD2. The CDR3 contains 17 residues. Unmatched junction bases numbered 9, after V lost 0 bases and J lost 5 bases. Germline CDR1 SGHRS, CDR2 YFSETQ. CDR3 coding DNA: TGCGCCAGCAGCTTGGTACTAGCGGGAGCTTTTCGGGAGACCCAGTACTTC. It specifies CASSLVLAGAFRETQYF.

This clone has just a few counts. The chain employs TRBV5-5 and TRBJ1-3, with 12 bases fitting TRBD1. This CDR3 comprises 18 residues. The trim removed 4 bases at V and 6 bases at J, leaving 14 bases unmatched. Germline V gene lookup returns CDR1 SGHKS and CDR2 YYEKEE (reference sequence). The CDR3 sequence: CASSPHRDRGRRENTIYF. In DNA, the CDR3 is TGTGCCAGCAGCCCGCACCGGGACAGGGGGCGCCGGGAAAACACCATATATTTT.

This chain uses TRBV29-1 with TRBJ1-4; maybe TRBD1 (6 bases). Trimming stripped 6 bases from V and 1 base from J, with 9 bases between. Germline assignment: CDR1 SQVTM and CDR2 ANQGSEA. This CDR3 is 13 amino acids long. CDR3 sequence (DNA): TGCAGCGTCCGGACAGTAACTAATGAAAAACTGTTTTTT. This gives the protein CSVRTVTNEKLFF.

The chain carries TRBV27 and TRBJ1-5; 9 nucleotides line up with TRBD1. Germline CDR1 reads MNHEY; CDR2 reads SMNVEV (reference sequence). J lost 1 base, V lost 6 bases, and 1 base had no gene match. The CDR3 is 14 residues long. The DNA of the CDR3 is TGTGCCAGCAGGACAGGGGGAAGCAATCAGCCCCAGCATTTT. It yields the protein CASRTGGSNQPQHF.

The J gene is TRBJ1-2, the V gene TRBV7-2; 10 nucleotides match TRBD1. V lost 5 bases to trimming and J lost 1 base; unmatched junction nucleotides: 4. This CDR3 contains 15 residues. The germline V gene has CDR1 SGHTA and CDR2 FQGNSA. CDR3 in amino acids: CASSPRTGGNYGYTF. DNA for the CDR3: TGTGCCAGCAGCCCACGGACAGGGGGTAACTATGGCTACACCTTC.

This chain connects TRBV7-9 to TRBJ1-1; the match to TRBD1 covers 9 bases. CDR3 size: 14 residues. The V segment lost 5 bases and the J segment 8 bases; nucleotides outside the gene matches: 9. Germline lookup yields CDR1 SEHNR and CDR2 FQNEAQ (reference sequence). The CDR3 DNA sequence: TGTGCCAGCAGCCTGGGACAGGGCATAGGAGAAGCTTTCTTT. Translation gives CASSLGQGIGEAFF.

J is TRBJ1-1 and V is TRBV6-1; TRBD1 might be the D (5 bases). The CDR3 loop spans 14 amino acids. With 2 bases removed from V and 4 bases from J, the gap between germline ends came to 11 bases. Germline V lookup: CDR1 MNHNS, CDR2 SASEGT. The CDR3 sequence is CASSEMQGSTEAFF. The CDR3 DNA is TGTGCCAGCAGTGAAATGCAGGGTTCCACTGAAGCTTTCTTT.

The chain links TRBV19 to TRBJ2-7; D is uncertain. The V and J ends lost 1 base and 2 bases respectively, with 12 bases between them. The germline CDR1 and CDR2 sequences are LNHDA and SQIVND (reference sequence). This CDR3 comprises 15 residues. The CDR3 sequence: CASSIGAGFPYEQYF. The CDR3, as DNA: TGTGCCAGTAGTATAGGGGCTGGTTTTCCCTACGAGCAGTACTTC. Based on the CDR3 plus reference TRBV19 and TRBJ2-7, the full variable domain is DGGITQSPKYLFRKEGQNVTLSCEQNLNHDAMYWYRQDPGQGLRLIYYSQIVNDFQKGDIAEGYSVSREKKESFPLTVTSAQKNPTAFYLCASSIGAGFPYEQYFGPGTRLTVT.

The V and J genes are TRBV11-3 and TRBJ2-1; 11 bases are a match to TRBD2. The CDR3 runs to 17 residues. Losses at the gene ends were 1 base for V and 6 bases for J; bases not matched to a gene: 8. Germline lookup yields CDR1 SGHNT and CDR2 YENEEA. The CDR3 here is CASSLVAGGPLGNEQFF. CDR3 bases: TGTGCCAGCAGCTTAGTAGCGGGAGGGCCTCTGGGCAATGAGCAGTTCTTC. The full variable domain, completed using reference TRBV11-3 and TRBJ2-1, is EAGVVQSPRYKIIEKKQPVAFWCNPISGHNTLYWYLQNLGQGPELLIRYENEEAVDDSQLPKDRFSAERLKGVDSTLKIQPAELGDSAVYLCASSLVAGGPLGNEQFFGPGTRLTVL.

V gene TRBV30 combines with J gene TRBJ2-5; a possible D gene is TRBD2 (5 bases). The DNA end is more similar to TRBJ2-7, so the J call may be wrong. The CDR3 length is 12 residues. In germline, CDR1 is GTSNPN, CDR2 SVGIG (reference sequence). The CDR3 protein is CAWSAAGYEQYF. The CDR3 coding sequence is TGTGCCTGGAGTGCTGCGGGCTACGAGCAGTACTTC.

This clone was counted between two and nine times. CDR3 protein: CASSLGDSNNEQFF. The CDR3 DNA follows: TGCGCCAGCAGCTTGGGGGACAGCAACAATGAGCAGTTCTTC. The chain employs TRBV5-1 and TRBJ2-1; TRBD1 aligns across 7 bases. With 0 bases clipped from V and 5 bases from J, the junction kept 2 bases outside the gene matches. The CDR3 runs 14 residues. From germline, CDR1 is SGHRS and CDR2 YFSETQ.

This chain links TRBV5-6 with TRBJ1-2, with a possible D match to TRBD1 (5 bases). In germline, CDR1 is SGHDT, CDR2 YYEEEE. This CDR3 region has 11 residues. Between the trimmed V and J ends, which lost 4 bases and 8 bases, there was a span of 9 bases. CDR3: CASSGNRGYTF. CDR3 nucleotide sequence: TGTGCCAGCAGCGGGAACAGGGGCTACACCTTC.

The chain combines TRBV4-3 with TRBJ1-3; D ambiguous. The CDR3 is 16 residues long. Germline values: CDR1 LGHNA, CDR2 YSLEER. Trimming removed 0 bases from V and 3 bases from J, with 12 bases in between. CDR3 DNA: TGCGCCAGCAGCCAAGATCGAGAACTTATTGGAAACACCATATATTTT. Its translation: CASSQDRELIGNTIYF.

The chain has TRBV4-1 and TRBJ1-5; D uncertain. The CDR3 totals 14 residues. Per germline, CDR1 MGHRA and CDR2 YSYEKL. The V gene lost 6 bases and the J gene lost 0 bases, with 9 bases spanning the gap. CDR3 residues: CASSKIGSNQPQHF. The CDR3 DNA reads as TGCGCCAGCAGTAAGATCGGTAGCAATCAGCCCCAGCATTTT.

The chain has TRBV7-2 and TRBJ1-2, with 8 bases lining up with TRBD1. The CDR3 length is 13 residues. Trimming at V came to 4 bases and at J to 4 bases, leaving 2 bases not matched to a gene. Germline V gives CDR1 SGHTA, CDR2 FQGNSA. CDR3 sequence: CASSSGQGYGYTF. The CDR3 DNA sequence: TGTGCCAGCAGCTCAGGACAGGGCTATGGCTACACCTTC.

V is TRBV29-1 and J is TRBJ2-7, with 8 bases matching TRBD1. The CDR3 has 13 residues. The germline CDR1 and CDR2 sequences are SQVTM and ANQGSEA. The V and J ends lost 7 bases and 6 bases, in that order; junction bases with no gene match: 11. The CDR3 coding sequence is TGCAGCGCCCGGGGACAGGCATCGGGCGAGCAGTACTTC. This translates into CSARGQASGEQYF.